This T cell receptor beta chain was recovered during a study of blood T cell repertoires in COVID-19. The length of the CDR3 is 17 residues. Germline lookup yields CDR1 SGHDN and CDR2 FVKESK. V was trimmed by 0 bases and J by 6 bases, leaving 18 bases between them. Some clones are missing from TCRdb's copy, which holds only in-frame ones; the method was immunoSEQ multiplex PCR. Among over 85,000 clones listed, about 90% were seen once. The genes are TRBV14 and TRBJ2-1; the D gene is possibly TRBD2 (6 bases). The sample taken for sequencing was peripheral blood. This TCR came from a human donor with COVID-19, enrolled during active disease. The donor label of this sample is uncertain. Here the CDR3 reads CASSQEILGGSLNEQFF. CDR3 bases: TGTGCCAGCAGCCAAGAAATATTAGGAGGGTCCCTCAATGAGCAGTTCTTC.